What follows are 2 T cell receptor beta chains derived from one specimen sequenced in a study of OX40 agonist ivuxolimab in advanced cancers. Libraries were prepared by immunoSEQ multiplex PCR; TCRdb keeps only in-frame clonotypes and omits some of them. The data hold tens of thousands of clones, with 80% to 90% observed a single time. The sample was CD4+ or CD8+ T cells sorted from blood, taken in a trial of the OX40 agonist ivuxolimab. These TCRs come from an adult with an advanced solid tumor such as melanoma, head and neck, liver or kidney cancer.

CDR3 in DNA: TGTGCCAGCAGCCTGATAGCGGGAGAATCCTACAATGAGCAGTTCTTC. Amino acid sequence: CASSLIAGESYNEQFF. The chain recombines TRBV11-3 with TRBJ2-1; 9 bases fit TRBD2. This CDR3 has 16 residues. Looked up from germline, CDR1 is SGHNT and CDR2 is YENEEA. Trimming at V came to 5 bases and at J to 1 base, leaving 6 bases not matched to a gene.

This chain uses TRBV27 with TRBJ2-7, with 10 bases aligning to TRBD1. V lost 1 base, J lost 5 bases, and 5 bases stayed unmatched. Germline V lookup: CDR1 MNHEY, CDR2 SMNVEV (reference sequence). The length of the CDR3 is 15 residues. CDR3 sequence: CASSLWGTGENEQYF. The DNA of the CDR3 is TGTGCCAGCAGTTTATGGGGGACAGGGGAGAACGAGCAGTACTTC.